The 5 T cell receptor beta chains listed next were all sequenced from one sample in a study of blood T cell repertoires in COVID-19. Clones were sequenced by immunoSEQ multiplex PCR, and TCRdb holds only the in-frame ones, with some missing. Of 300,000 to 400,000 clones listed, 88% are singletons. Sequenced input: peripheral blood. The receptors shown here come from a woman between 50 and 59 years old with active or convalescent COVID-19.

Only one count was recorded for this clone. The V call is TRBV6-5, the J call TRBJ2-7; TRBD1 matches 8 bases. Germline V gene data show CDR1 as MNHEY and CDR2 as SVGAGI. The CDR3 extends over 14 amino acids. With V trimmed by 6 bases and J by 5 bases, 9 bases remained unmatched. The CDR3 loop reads CASSLRTGLNEQYF. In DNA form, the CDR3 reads TGTGCCAGCAGCCTCCGGACAGGGCTTAACGAGCAGTACTTC.

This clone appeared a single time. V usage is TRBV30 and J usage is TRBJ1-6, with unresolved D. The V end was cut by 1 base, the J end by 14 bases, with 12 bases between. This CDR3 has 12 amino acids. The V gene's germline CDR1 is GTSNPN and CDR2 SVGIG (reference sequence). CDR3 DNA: TGTGCCTGGAGTGCCGATCAACTATCCCTCCACTTT. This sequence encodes CAWSADQLSLHF. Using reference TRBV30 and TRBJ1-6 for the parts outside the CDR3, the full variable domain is SQTIHQWPATLVQPVGSPLSLECTVEGTSNPNLYWYRQAAGRGLQLLFYSVGIGQISSEVPQNLSASRPQDRQFILSSKKLLLSDSGFYLCAWSADQLSLHFGNGTRLTVT.

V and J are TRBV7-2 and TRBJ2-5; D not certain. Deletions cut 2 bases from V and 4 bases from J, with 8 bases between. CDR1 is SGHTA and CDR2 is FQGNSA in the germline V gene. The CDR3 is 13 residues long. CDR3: CASSLTRPETQYF. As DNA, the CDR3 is TGTGCCAGCAGCTTAACCAGGCCAGAGACCCAGTACTTC.

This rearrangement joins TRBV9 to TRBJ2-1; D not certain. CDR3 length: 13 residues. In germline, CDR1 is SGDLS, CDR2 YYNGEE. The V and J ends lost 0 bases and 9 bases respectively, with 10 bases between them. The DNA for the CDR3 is TGTGCCAGCAGCGTAGCTACCGGGTCTGAGCAGTTCTTC. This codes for CASSVATGSEQFF. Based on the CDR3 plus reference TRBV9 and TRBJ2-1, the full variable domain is DSGVTQTPKHLITATGQRVTLRCSPRSGDLSVYWYQQSLDQGLQFLIQYYNGEERAKGNILERFSAQQFPDLHSELNLSSLELGDSALYFCASSVATGSEQFFGPGTRLTVL.

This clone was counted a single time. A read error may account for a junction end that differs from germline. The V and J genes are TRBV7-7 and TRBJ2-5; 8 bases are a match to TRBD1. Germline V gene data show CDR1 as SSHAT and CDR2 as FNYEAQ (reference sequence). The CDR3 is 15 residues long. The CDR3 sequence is CASSSMTGVGETQYF. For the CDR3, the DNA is TGTGCTAGCAGCTCGATGACAGGGGTGGGAGAGACCCAGTACTTC. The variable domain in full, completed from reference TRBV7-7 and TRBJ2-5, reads GAGVSQSPRYKVTKRGQDVTLRCDPISSHATLYWYQQALGQGPEFLTYFNYEAQPDKSGLPSDRFSAERPEGSISTLTIQRTEQRDSAMYRCASSSMTGVGETQYFGPGTRLLVL.